This note documents a single TCR beta chain sequence. What it binds is unknown. Germline V gene data show CDR1 as GTSNPN and CDR2 as SVGIG (reference sequence). Trimming removed 4 bases at V and 1 base at J, with 16 bases between. This CDR3 is 15 amino acids long. The data stem from a study of T cell clonotyping in hematopoietic cell transplantation. Study-level results: CD4 and CD8 repertoire contributions could not be separated without sorting. Pathologically expanded recipient clonotypes increased progressively from day 30 to day 180 as diversity fell.

The method was immunoSEQ multiplex PCR; TCRdb's version includes in-frame clones alone and lacks a portion of them. The data show 15,000 to 25,000 clones, under 85% seen once. The chain recombines TRBV30 with TRBJ1-1, with D maybe TRBD1 (6 bases). Sequencing was carried out using peripheral blood mononuclear cells. This receptor was taken from a man aged 55 to 70 in good health. Some clones in this sample may be carry-over from other donors' samples. This chain's CDR3 is CAWTRPDRSNTEAFF. CDR3 DNA sequence: TGTGCCTGGACCCGCCCTGACAGGTCGAACACTGAAGCTTTCTTT.